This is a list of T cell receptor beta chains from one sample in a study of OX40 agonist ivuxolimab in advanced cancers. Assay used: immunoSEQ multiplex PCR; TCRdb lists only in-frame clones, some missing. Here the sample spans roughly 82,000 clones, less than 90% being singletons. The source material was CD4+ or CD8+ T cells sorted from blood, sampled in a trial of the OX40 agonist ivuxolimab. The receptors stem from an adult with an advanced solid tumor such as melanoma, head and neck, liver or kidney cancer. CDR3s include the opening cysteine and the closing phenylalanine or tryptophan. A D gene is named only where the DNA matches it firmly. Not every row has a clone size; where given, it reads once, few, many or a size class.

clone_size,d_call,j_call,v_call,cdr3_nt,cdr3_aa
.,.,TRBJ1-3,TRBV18,TGTGCCAGCTCACCACAGGCGCTTACCTCTGGAAACACCATATATTTT,CASSPQALTSGNTIYF
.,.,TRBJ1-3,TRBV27,TGTGCCAGCAGCGGTCGTGGAAACACCATATATTTT,CASSGRGNTIYF
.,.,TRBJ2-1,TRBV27,TGTGCCAGCAGTTCTCACCTACAGGTGGTGCAGTTCTTC,CASSSHLQVVQFF
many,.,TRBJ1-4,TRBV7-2,TGTGCCAGCAGTCAAAACTCAGGGCAGGCACTGTTTTTT,CASSQNSGQALFF
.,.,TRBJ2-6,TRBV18,TGTGCCAGCTCACCTAGGGCCATTACTTTCAGCTCTGGGGCCAACGTCCTGACTTTC,CASSPRAITFSSGANVLTF
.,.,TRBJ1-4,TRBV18,TGTGCCAGCTCTCGCTCCAGGGGCGAGGTTGAAAAACTGTTTTTT,CASSRSRGEVEKLFF
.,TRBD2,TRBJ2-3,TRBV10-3,TGTGCCATCAGTGAGTCCGGCGGGGGGGCAAGTACGCAGTATTTT,CAISESGGGASTQYF
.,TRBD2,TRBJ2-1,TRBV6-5,TGTGCCAGCAGTTACCGGGGGCGGGGGGCCGGTGAGCAGTTCTTC,CASSYRGRGAGEQFF
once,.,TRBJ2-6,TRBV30,TGTGCCTGGAGTCCCCCGTATTTCGAGGGCAAGGGCTCTGGGGCCAACGTCCTGACTTTC,CAWSPPYFEGKGSGANVLTF
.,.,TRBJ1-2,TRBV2,TGTGCCAGCAGTCGGACAGCCAACACCTATGGCTACACCTTC,CASSRTANTYGYTF
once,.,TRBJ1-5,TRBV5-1,TGCGCCAGCAGCGCGGGACCGAATAGCAATCAGCCCCAGCATTTT,CASSAGPNSNQPQHF